The 20 T cell receptor beta chains given below trace back to one sample, sequenced in a study of blood T cell repertoires in COVID-19. Sequenced by immunoSEQ multiplex PCR; TCRdb stores in-frame clones only, minus some. The table has roughly 340,000 clones, about 93% seen once; the top ten hold around 3.5%. The sequenced sample was peripheral blood. Receptors were obtained from a woman aged 18-29 years who had recovered from COVID-19.

The CDR3 is CASSFGLAGASTDTQYF. The CDR3 DNA reads as TGCGCCAGCAGCTTTGGGCTAGCGGGGGCCTCCACAGATACGCAGTATTTT. The chain has TRBV5-1 and TRBJ2-3; 10 bases fit TRBD2. The CDR3 length is 17 residues. CDR1 is SGHRS, CDR2 YFSETQ, per germline. V dropped 2 bases and J dropped 2; count of bases not matched to a gene: 8.

The CDR3 reads CASSLFYSGSIGELFF. The CDR3 coding sequence is TGTGCCAGCAGCTTATTCTATAGCGGGAGCATCGGGGAGCTGTTTTTT. The chain combines TRBV7-2 with TRBJ2-2; TRBD2 matches at 9 bases. Germline-derived CDR1 and CDR2 are SGHTA and FQGNSA. V gave up 2 bases and J gave up 7 bases; unmatched junction bases: 8. The CDR3 totals 16 residues.

The CDR3 reads CASSWIQGAPSSTDTQYF. The CDR3, as DNA: TGTGCCAGCAGTTGGATACAGGGGGCCCCTAGTAGCACAGATACGCAGTATTTT. The chain carries TRBV6-2 or TRBV6-3 and TRBJ2-3, with TRBD1 matching over 9 bases. V shed 4 bases and J 0 bases; nucleotides not matched to a gene: 11. The CDR3 is made up of 18 amino acids. Germline V CDR1 and CDR2: MNHEY, SVGEGT.

Concerning this clone: The sample carries other DNA sequences with the same CDR3. V gene TRBV5-6 combines with J gene TRBJ1-3; a possible D gene is TRBD1 (6 bases). Trimming pared 3 bases from V and 0 bases from J, leaving 7 bases between. Germline V gene lookup returns CDR1 SGHDT and CDR2 YYEEEE. The CDR3 runs to 14 residues. The CDR3 DNA reads TGTGCCAGCAGCTCCAGGGGCTCTGGAAACACCATATATTTT. Its translation: CASSSRGSGNTIYF.

The J gene is TRBJ2-2, the V gene TRBV5-4; 7 bases are shared with TRBD2. V shed 0 bases, J shed 6 bases, and the junction held 5 bases outside the gene matches. Germline V gene lookup returns CDR1 SGHNT and CDR2 YYREEE (reference sequence). This CDR3 has 15 amino acids. CDR3 in DNA: TGTGCCAGCAGCTTGGGCGGGAGTCTCGCCGGGGAGCTGTTTTTT. Translated, it gives CASSLGGSLAGELFF.

J is TRBJ1-2 and V is TRBV2; 8 positions agree with TRBD1. The trim removed 5 bases at V and 2 bases at J, leaving 7 bases unmatched. Germline lookup yields CDR1 SNHLY and CDR2 FYNNEI. This CDR3 comprises 15 residues. In DNA, the CDR3 is TGTGCCAGCAGTCTCGCCAGGGGGCGCAACTATGGCTACACCTTC. Its protein product is CASSLARGRNYGYTF.

This rearrangement joins TRBV29-1 to TRBJ2-1; TRBD2 is a possible D gene (6 bases). Trimming took off 7 bases at V and 0 bases at J, with 10 bases between the two ends. CDR1 SQVTM and CDR2 ANQGSEA come from the germline V gene. This CDR3 contains 13 residues. The CDR3 nucleotides read TGCAGCGGTCGCGGGGCCTCCTACAATGAGCAGTTCTTC. Its protein is CSGRGASYNEQFF.

The J gene is TRBJ1-1, the V gene TRBV5-6; no reliable D call. The CDR3 contains 14 residues. V was cut by 4 bases and J by 5 bases, with 15 bases left in between. Germline CDR1 SGHDT, CDR2 YYEEEE. The CDR3 nucleotides read TGTGCCAGCAGCCCTAGGGCCCCGGGGACTGAAGCTTTCTTT. Residues: CASSPRAPGTEAFF. The variable domain in full, completed from reference TRBV5-6 and TRBJ1-1, reads DAGVTQSPTHLIKTRGQQVTLRCSPKSGHDTVSWYQQALGQGPQFIFQYYEEEERQRGNFPDRFSGHQFPNYSSELNVNALLLGDSALYLCASSPRAPGTEAFFGQGTRLTVV.

J is TRBJ1-3 and V is TRBV7-8, with D possibly TRBD1 on 6 matching bases. Germline assignment: CDR1 SGHVS and CDR2 FQNEAQ. The CDR3 loop spans 16 amino acids. Between the trimmed V and J ends, which lost 5 bases and 4 bases, there was a span of 18 bases. CDR3 amino acids: CASSRVNRAPGNTIYF. CDR3 DNA: TGTGCCAGCAGCCGAGTTAACAGGGCACCAGGAAACACCATATATTTT. The whole variable domain, filled in from reference TRBV7-8 and TRBJ1-3, reads GAGVSQSPRYKVAKRGQDVALRCDPISGHVSLFWYQQALGQGPEFLTYFQNEAQLDKSGLPSDRFFAERPEGSVSTLKIQRTQQEDSAVYLCASSRVNRAPGNTIYFGEGSWLTVV.

The V call is TRBV29-1, the J call TRBJ1-2; D may be TRBD1 (5 bases). Germline assignment: CDR1 SQVTM and CDR2 ANQGSEA. Trimming cost V 3 bases and J 0 bases, with 14 bases left between them. The CDR3 loop spans 15 amino acids. This chain's CDR3 is CSVDPGFSANYGYTF. The CDR3 bases are TGCAGCGTTGATCCAGGGTTTTCGGCTAACTATGGCTACACCTTC.

The chain joins TRBV5-5 to TRBJ2-7; D call uncertain. Germline CDR1 and CDR2: SGHKS and YYEKEE (reference sequence). The CDR3 length is 13 residues. V was pared by 0 bases and J by 8 bases, with 12 bases between. The chain's CDR3 is CASSLDPNYQQYV. In DNA form, the CDR3 reads TGTGCCAGCAGCTTGGACCCTAACTATCAGCAGTACGTC.

The V and J genes are TRBV7-2 and TRBJ2-5, with D unresolved. CDR3 length: 16 amino acids. Germline CDR1 reads SGHTA; CDR2 reads FQGNSA. V lost 1 base to trimming and J lost 4 bases, with 16 bases between them. CDR3 sequence: CASSLGGLAVGETQYF. The CDR3 DNA follows: TGTGCCAGCAGCTTAGGAGGTCTGGCAGTCGGAGAGACCCAGTACTTC.

The chain links TRBV10-3 to TRBJ1-1, with TRBD1 identical over 8 bases. The germline V gene encodes CDR1 ENHRY and CDR2 SYGVKD. The CDR3 length is 12 residues. Trimming took 4 bases from V and 6 from J; bases not matched to a gene: 1. The CDR3 reads CAISVGQAEAFF. In DNA form, the CDR3 reads TGTGCCATCAGTGTGGGACAGGCTGAAGCTTTCTTT.

This chain joins TRBV9 and TRBJ2-1, with 12 bases that match TRBD2. Germline V CDR1 and CDR2: SGDLS, YYNGEE. This CDR3 is built from 15 residues. V shed 0 bases, J shed 8 bases, and the junction held 3 bases outside the gene matches. CDR3 nucleotide sequence: TGTGCCAGCAGCGTAGAAGGGACTAGCGGGTATGAGCAGTTCTTC. It specifies CASSVEGTSGYEQFF.

V usage is TRBV27 and J usage is TRBJ2-7; the D gene is possibly TRBD2 (7 bases). Trimming took off 6 bases at V and 1 base at J, with 16 bases between the two ends. Germline V gene data show CDR1 as MNHEY and CDR2 as SMNVEV (reference sequence). The CDR3 spans 15 residues. The CDR3 nucleotides are TGTGCCAGCAGCCTAAGGGGGGGTCTGTCCTACGAGCAGTACGTC. This codes for CASSLRGGLSYEQYV.

This clone was found once. The rearrangement uses TRBV5-8 and TRBJ1-2; a weak D match, TRBD1 (6 bases). Per the germline V gene, CDR1 is SGHTS and CDR2 is YDEGEE. The CDR3 has 15 amino acids. V lost 0 bases and J 1 base, leaving 10 bases between the germline ends. CDR3 sequence (DNA): TGTGCCAGCAGCTTGGGGGGGCCGGATAACTATGGCTACACCTTC. Residues: CASSLGGPDNYGYTF.

V gene TRBV13 combines with J gene TRBJ2-1; TRBD2 aligns across 7 bases. The CDR3 spans 15 residues. Unmatched junction bases numbered 12, after V lost 3 bases and J lost 10 bases. Per germline, CDR1 PRHDT and CDR2 FYEKMQ (reference sequence). CDR3 DNA: TGTGCCAGCAGCTTCGGTGGCGGGCCCGGGAGGGAGCAGTTCTTC. Translating gives CASSFGGGPGREQFF.

The chain couples TRBV6-5 to TRBJ1-3; D is unresolved. The CDR3 is 15 amino acids. Germline-derived CDR1 and CDR2 are MNHEY and SVGAGI. Trimming left V 8 bases short and J 0 bases short, with 14 bases between. The CDR3 sequence: CASERRQNSGNTIYF. CDR3 nucleotides: TGTGCCAGCGAGAGGAGGCAAAACTCTGGAAACACCATATATTTT.

Notes on this clone: The junction and the germline gene differ at one end; a read error may be behind it. The DNA for the CDR3 is TGTGCTAGTGGCTTGGGAGGAGATACGCAGTATTTT. It encodes CASGLGGDTQYF. V gene TRBV12-5 combines with J gene TRBJ2-3, with D possibly TRBD2 on 6 matching bases. The CDR3 runs 12 residues. Germline CDR1 and CDR2: LGHNT and FRNRAP.

The chain combines TRBV3-1 (or the pseudogene TRBV3-2) with TRBJ2-3, with 9 bases aligning to TRBD2. The germline V gene encodes CDR1 LGHDT and CDR2 YNNKEL (reference sequence). This CDR3 contains 17 residues. The ends lost 0 bases at V and 1 base at J; junction bases unmatched: 5. The CDR3 region has the DNA TGTGCCAGCAGCCAAGACCAGACTAGCGGACGCACAGATACGCAGTATTTT. It translates to CASSQDQTSGRTDTQYF.